The sequence of this TCR beta chain was determined in a study of blood T cell repertoires in COVID-19. The repertoire was sequenced with immunoSEQ multiplex PCR; TCRdb's copy has only in-frame clones and lacks some. The sample lists a few hundred thousand clones, about 85% occurring once. CDR1 SGHKS and CDR2 YYEKEE come from the germline V gene (reference sequence). V was trimmed by 0 bases and J by 5 bases, leaving 14 bases between them. This CDR3 contains 15 residues. The sample comprised peripheral blood. The chain has TRBV5-5 and TRBJ2-5; D gene uncertain. This TCR was recovered from a human donor with COVID-19, enrolled during active disease. The donor label of this sample is uncertain. DNA of the CDR3: TGTGCCAGCAGCTTGGCCGGTCAAGTGGAGGAGACCCAGTACTTC. It translates to CASSLAGQVEETQYF.